The next 19 T cell receptor beta chains were all read from a single sample in a study of shared clonotypes between healthy human individuals. Clones were read by immunoSEQ multiplex PCR, and TCRdb kept only the in-frame ones, dropping some. The repertoire holds about 2.4 million clones, with roughly 93% as singletons. Input material: naive CD4+ T cells from PBMCs. Subset specified: CD45RA+ positively selected. The source of these receptors is a man aged 18 to 30 in good health. Some clones in this sample may be carry-over from other donors' samples.

V is TRBV19 and J is TRBJ2-5; TRBD2 aligns across 12 bases. The CDR3 is 17 residues long. CDR1 LNHDA and CDR2 SQIVND come from the germline V gene (reference sequence). V was clipped by 1 base and J by 1 base; unmatched bases: 4. The CDR3 nucleotides are TGTGCCAGTAGTATAGTTAGGACTAGCGGGGTCCAAGAGACCCAGTACTTC. It is translated as CASSIVRTSGVQETQYF.

The chain has TRBV30 and TRBJ2-1; TRBD2 matches 8 bases. The CDR3 is 14 residues long. The J segment lost 4 bases and the V segment lost 1 base, leaving 3 bases of the junction unmatched. CDR1 is GTSNPN, CDR2 SVGIG, per germline (reference sequence). In nucleotides, the CDR3 is TGTGCCTGGAGTGGGACTAGCCTTTACAATGAGCAGTTCTTC. Protein: CAWSGTSLYNEQFF.

A remark on this clone: At one end, the junction sequence differs from germline, possibly due to a read error. The sample carries other DNA sequences with the same CDR3. The genes are TRBV5-4 and TRBJ1-1; 7 nucleotides line up with TRBD1. CDR1 and CDR2 from the germline V gene are SGHNT and YYREEE (reference sequence). The CDR3 extends over 17 amino acids. The CDR3 loop is CASSLLWDSLMNTEAFF. Written as DNA, the CDR3 is TGTGCCAGCAGCTTGCTCTGGGACAGTCTCATGAACACTGAGGCTTTCTTT.

DNA of the CDR3: TGCGCCAGCAGGGCGGGAGAGGTGGACTGGGGCACCGGGGAGCTGTTTTTT. Protein: CASRAGEVDWGTGELFF. J is TRBJ2-2 and V is TRBV5-1; 7 nucleotides agree with TRBD2. The CDR3 extends over 17 amino acids. The V gene end was trimmed by 5 bases and the J gene end by 4 bases; junction bases not matched to a gene: 14. Germline V gene lookup returns CDR1 SGHRS and CDR2 YFSETQ.

This chain joins TRBV19 and TRBJ2-1, with a weak D call TRBD2 (5 bases). The CDR3 sequence is 13 residues long. Per the germline V gene, CDR1 is LNHDA and CDR2 is SQIVND (reference sequence). The V end lost 6 bases, the J end lost 5 bases, and 11 bases lay between the germline ends. The CDR3 here is CASRADWDNEQFF. The CDR3 bases are TGTGCCAGTAGGGCGGACTGGGACAATGAGCAGTTCTTC.

This chain uses TRBV28 with TRBJ1-1; the D is unclear. From germline, CDR1 is MDHEN and CDR2 SYDVKM. With 8 bases removed from V and 4 bases from J, the gap between germline ends came to 11 bases. The CDR3 consists of 12 residues. The DNA for the CDR3 is TGTGCCAGCTATTCGGGATCCACTGAAGCTTTCTTT. Protein product: CASYSGSTEAFF. Using reference TRBV28 and TRBJ1-1 for the parts outside the CDR3, the full variable domain is DVKVTQSSRYLVKRTGEKVFLECVQDMDHENMFWYRQDPGLGLRLIYFSYDVKMKEKGDIPEGYSVSREKKERFSLILESASTNQTSMYLCASYSGSTEAFFGQGTRLTVV.

As to this clone: Different DNA sequences within this sample yield the same CDR3. The chain couples TRBV20-1 to TRBJ2-3; D is unresolved. Trimming removed 6 bases at V and 4 bases at J, with 5 bases between. The CDR3 extends over 10 amino acids. CDR1 is DFQATT, CDR2 SNEGSKA, per germline (reference sequence). The CDR3 DNA follows: TGCAGTGCCAGTCCAGATACGCAGTATTTT. It codes for CSASPDTQYF.

With regard to this clone: At the DNA level, this CDR3 is encoded by other sequences in the same sample as well. The rearrangement joins TRBV9 to TRBJ2-7, with TRBD2 matching 9 bases. CDR1 is SGDLS, CDR2 YYNGEE, per germline. There are 15 residues in the CDR3. Trimming removed 1 base from V and 1 base from J; junction bases left unmatched: 3. CDR3 coding DNA: TGTGCCAGCAGCGTATCGGGACTAGCTTCCTACGAGCAGTACTTC. Protein product: CASSVSGLASYEQYF.

The rearrangement joins TRBV28 to TRBJ2-3; D gene uncertain. The CDR3 is 15 amino acids. Trimming pared 6 bases from V and 3 bases from J, leaving 16 bases between. CDR1 is MDHEN, CDR2 SYDVKM, per germline. The chain's CDR3 is CASRWSRPLTDTQYF. The CDR3 nucleotides are TGTGCCAGCAGGTGGAGCAGACCGCTAACAGATACGCAGTATTTT.

V gene TRBV7-2 combines with J gene TRBJ2-3; D may be TRBD1 or TRBD2 (6 bases each). The CDR3 has 15 amino acids. CDR1 is SGHTA, CDR2 FQGNSA, per germline. With 3 bases removed from V and 3 bases from J, the gap between germline ends came to 13 bases. CDR3 sequence (DNA): TGTGCCAGCAGCTTTGTTGGAGGGACAACAGATACGCAGTATTTT. Translating it yields CASSFVGGTTDTQYF.

The chain carries TRBV28 and TRBJ2-7; D possibly corresponds to TRBD1 (6 bases). CDR1 is MDHEN, CDR2 SYDVKM, per germline. The ends were cut back, 1 base at V and 3 bases at J, with 13 bases in the middle. CDR3 length: 15 residues. CDR3 sequence reads: CASSLFRTAVYEQYF. The CDR3 region has the DNA TGTGCCAGCAGTTTATTTAGGACAGCCGTCTACGAGCAGTACTTC. The full variable domain, completed using reference TRBV28 and TRBJ2-7, is DVKVTQSSRYLVKRTGEKVFLECVQDMDHENMFWYRQDPGLGLRLIYFSYDVKMKEKGDIPEGYSVSREKKERFSLILESASTNQTSMYLCASSLFRTAVYEQYFGPGTRLTVT.

The chain carries TRBV7-9 and TRBJ2-7; 8 bases are shared with TRBD1. Per the germline V gene, CDR1 is SEHNR and CDR2 is FQNEAQ (reference sequence). CDR3 length: 12 amino acids. After removal of 8 bases from V and 6 bases from J, the junction contained 6 bases not matched to a gene. CDR3 DNA sequence: TGTGCCAGCTCCAGGGGGCTGAGCGAGCAGTACTTC. It specifies CASSRGLSEQYF. Together with reference TRBV7-9 and TRBJ2-7, the CDR3 gives the full variable domain: DTGVSQNPRHKITKRGQNVTFRCDPISEHNRLYWYRQTLGQGPEFLTYFQNEAQLEKSRLLSDRFSAERPKGSFSTLEIQRTEQGDSAMYLCASSRGLSEQYFGPGTRLTVT.

CDR3 sequence reads: CASSLRKAQRTEAFF. The CDR3 DNA reads as TGTGCCAGCAGCCTCCGTAAGGCCCAGAGAACTGAAGCTTTCTTT. The chain is built from TRBV5-4 and TRBJ1-1, with D hard to call. V lost 4 bases and J 5 bases, leaving 18 bases between the germline ends. Germline V gives CDR1 SGHNT, CDR2 YYREEE (reference sequence). The CDR3 sequence is 15 residues long.

About this clone itself: Different DNA sequences within this sample yield the same CDR3. The chain couples TRBV5-4 to TRBJ2-5, with D hard to call. The CDR3 extends over 13 amino acids. Germline V CDR1 and CDR2: SGHNT, YYREEE (reference sequence). V shed 2 bases and J shed 1 base, with 6 bases lying between them. CDR3 coding DNA: TGTGCCAGCAGCTTCCGCAGCCAAGAGACCCAGTACTTC. Translation gives CASSFRSQETQYF.

The V gene is TRBV11-2, the J gene TRBJ2-7; D is ambiguous. Germline lookup yields CDR1 SGHAT and CDR2 FQNNGV. The length of the CDR3 is 14 residues. V lost 5 bases and J lost 5, with 16 bases in between. The CDR3 DNA is TGTGCCAGCAGCCCGATAGTACGAAGGAACGAGCAGTACTTC. Translating gives CASSPIVRRNEQYF. The entire variable domain, with the rest obtained from reference TRBV11-2 and TRBJ2-7, is as follows: EAGVAQSPRYKIIEKRQSVAFWCNPISGHATLYWYQQILGQGPKLLIQFQNNGVVDDSQLPKDRFSAERLKGVDSTLKIQPAKLEDSAVYLCASSPIVRRNEQYFGPGTRLTVT.

Turning to this clone: Distinct nucleotide sequences in the sample also encode this CDR3. The V call is TRBV6-6, the J call TRBJ2-7; either TRBD1 or TRBD2 may fit D (5 bases each). The CDR3 totals 14 residues. Germline V gives CDR1 MNHNY, CDR2 SVGAGI (reference sequence). V dropped 0 bases and J dropped 7 bases, with 13 bases sitting between them. As DNA, the CDR3 is TGTGCCAGCAGTTACTCTCGAGGGGTAGGGGAGCAGTACTTC. This gives the protein CASSYSRGVGEQYF.

This chain links TRBV20-1 with TRBJ2-7; no reliable D call. V was clipped by 0 bases and J by 6 bases, with 6 bases between them. Germline V gives CDR1 DFQATT, CDR2 SNEGSKA (reference sequence). The CDR3 runs to 11 residues. The CDR3 reads CSAREMVEQYF. The DNA for the CDR3 is TGCAGTGCTAGAGAAATGGTCGAGCAGTACTTC.

The chain employs TRBV29-1 and TRBJ2-7; 7 positions match TRBD1. The germline V gene has CDR1 SQVTM and CDR2 ANQGSEA. The ends lost 6 bases at V and 4 bases at J; junction bases unmatched: 9. This CDR3 has 13 residues. This CDR3 reads CSVVQGPRYEQYF. Written as DNA, the CDR3 is TGCAGCGTAGTACAGGGGCCGAGGTACGAGCAGTACTTC.

The V and J genes are TRBV19 and TRBJ2-1; 10 nucleotides align to TRBD2. Germline lookup yields CDR1 LNHDA and CDR2 SQIVND (reference sequence). The CDR3 spans 18 residues. V shed 6 bases, J shed 6 bases, and the junction held 17 bases outside the gene matches. The chain's CDR3 is CASSPPHPLAGESNEQFF. CDR3 nucleotides: TGTGCCAGTAGCCCTCCACACCCTCTAGCGGGAGAAAGCAATGAGCAGTTCTTC.